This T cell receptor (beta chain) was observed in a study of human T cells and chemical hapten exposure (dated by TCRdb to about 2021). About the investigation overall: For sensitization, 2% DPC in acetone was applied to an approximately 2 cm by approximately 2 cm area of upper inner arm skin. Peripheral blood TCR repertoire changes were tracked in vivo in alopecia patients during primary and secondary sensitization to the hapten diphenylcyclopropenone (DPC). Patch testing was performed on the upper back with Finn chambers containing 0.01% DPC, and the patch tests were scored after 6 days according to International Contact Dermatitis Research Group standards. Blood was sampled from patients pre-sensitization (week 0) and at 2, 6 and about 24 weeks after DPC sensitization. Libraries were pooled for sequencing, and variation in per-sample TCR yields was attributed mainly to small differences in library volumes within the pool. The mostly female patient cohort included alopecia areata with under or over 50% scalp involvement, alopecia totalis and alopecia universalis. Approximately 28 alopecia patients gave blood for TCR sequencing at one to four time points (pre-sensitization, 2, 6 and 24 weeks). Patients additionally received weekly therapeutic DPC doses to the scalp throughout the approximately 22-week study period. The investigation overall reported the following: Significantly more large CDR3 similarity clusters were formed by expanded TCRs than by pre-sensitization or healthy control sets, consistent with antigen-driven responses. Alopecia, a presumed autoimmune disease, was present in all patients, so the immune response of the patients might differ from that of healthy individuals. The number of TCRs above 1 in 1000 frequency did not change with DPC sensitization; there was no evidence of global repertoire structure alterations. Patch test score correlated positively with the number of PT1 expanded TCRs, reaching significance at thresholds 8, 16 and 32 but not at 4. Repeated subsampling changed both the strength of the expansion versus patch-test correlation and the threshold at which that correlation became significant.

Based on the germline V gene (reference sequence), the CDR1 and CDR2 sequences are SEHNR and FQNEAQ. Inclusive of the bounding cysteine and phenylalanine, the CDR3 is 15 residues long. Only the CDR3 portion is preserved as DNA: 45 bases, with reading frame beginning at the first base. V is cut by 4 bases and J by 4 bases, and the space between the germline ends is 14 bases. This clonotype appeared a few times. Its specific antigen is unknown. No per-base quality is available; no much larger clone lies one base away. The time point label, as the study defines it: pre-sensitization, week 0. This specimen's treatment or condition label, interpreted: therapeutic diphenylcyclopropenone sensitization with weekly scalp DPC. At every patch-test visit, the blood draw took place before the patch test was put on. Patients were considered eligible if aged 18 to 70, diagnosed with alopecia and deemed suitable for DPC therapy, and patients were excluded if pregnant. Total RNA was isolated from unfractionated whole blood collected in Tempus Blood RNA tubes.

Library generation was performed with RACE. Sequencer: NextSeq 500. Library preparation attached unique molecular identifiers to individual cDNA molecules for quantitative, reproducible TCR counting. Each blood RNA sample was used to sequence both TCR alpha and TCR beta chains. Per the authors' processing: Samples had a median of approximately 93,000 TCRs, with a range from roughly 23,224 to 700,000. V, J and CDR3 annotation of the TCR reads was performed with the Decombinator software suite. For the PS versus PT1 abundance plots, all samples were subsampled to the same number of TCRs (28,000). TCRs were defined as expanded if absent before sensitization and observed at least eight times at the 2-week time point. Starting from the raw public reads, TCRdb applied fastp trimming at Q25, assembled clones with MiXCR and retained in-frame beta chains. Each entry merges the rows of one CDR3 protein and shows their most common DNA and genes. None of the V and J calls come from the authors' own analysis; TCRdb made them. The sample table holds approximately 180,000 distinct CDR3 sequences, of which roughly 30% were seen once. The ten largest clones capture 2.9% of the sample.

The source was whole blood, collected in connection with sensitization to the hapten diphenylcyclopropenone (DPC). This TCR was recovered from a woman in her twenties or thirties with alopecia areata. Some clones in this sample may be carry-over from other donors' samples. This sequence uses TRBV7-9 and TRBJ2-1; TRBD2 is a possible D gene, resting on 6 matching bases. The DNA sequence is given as TGTGCCAGCAGCTCCCTTGGAGGGCCGTACAATGAGCAGTTCTTC. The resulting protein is CASSSLGGPYNEQFF.